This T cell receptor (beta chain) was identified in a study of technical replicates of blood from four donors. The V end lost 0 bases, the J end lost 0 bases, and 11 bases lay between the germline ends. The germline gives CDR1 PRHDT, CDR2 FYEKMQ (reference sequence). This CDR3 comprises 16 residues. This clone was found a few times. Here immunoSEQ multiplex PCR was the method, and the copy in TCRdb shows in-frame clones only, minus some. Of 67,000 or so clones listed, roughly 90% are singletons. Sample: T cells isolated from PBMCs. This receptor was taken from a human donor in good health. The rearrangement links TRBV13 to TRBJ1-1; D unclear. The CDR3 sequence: CASSLGTSYMNTEAFF. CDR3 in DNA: TGTGCCAGCAGCTTAGGCACCTCTTACATGAACACTGAAGCTTTCTTT.